This passage covers 16 T cell receptor beta chains from one sample sequenced in a study of cytomegalovirus exposure and HLA in healthy donors. PCR involved 60 Vbeta and 13 Jbeta primers. Only in-frame clones appear in the TCRdb table, and some are missing; sequencing was by immunoSEQ multiplex PCR. Here the sample spans around 97,000 clones, 70% to 75% being singletons. Material: PBMCs. These receptors were taken from a man aged 40-49 years in good health and CMV-seronegative.

The chain couples TRBV25-1 to TRBJ2-7, with D unresolved. The CDR3 runs to 15 residues. Trimming cost V 0 bases and J 3 bases, with 12 bases left between them. Germline CDR1 is MGHDK and CDR2 is SYGVNS. CDR3 loop: CASSEYVGANYEQYF. As DNA, the CDR3 is TGTGCCAGCAGTGAATATGTGGGCGCAAACTACGAGCAGTACTTC.

The V gene is TRBV6-6, the J gene TRBJ2-7; D gene unclear. Per germline, CDR1 MNHNY and CDR2 SVGAGI (reference sequence). V lost 0 bases and J lost 5, with 14 bases in between. The length of the CDR3 is 15 residues. The CDR3 DNA is TGTGCCAGCAGTTACTCGTTTTCAGGTTCCAACGAGCAGTACTTC. Its protein product is CASSYSFSGSNEQYF.

CDR3 amino acids: CASSSSGVETQYF. The CDR3 DNA follows: TGTGCCAGCAGTTCTTCCGGGGTTGAGACCCAGTACTTC. The chain couples TRBV6-4 to TRBJ2-5, with D possibly TRBD2 on 5 matching bases. CDR3 length: 13 amino acids. V was trimmed by 5 bases and J by 5 bases, leaving 12 bases between them. Germline CDR1 is MRHNA and CDR2 is SNTAGT.

V is TRBV5-1 and J is TRBJ2-1; 12 bases align to TRBD2. This CDR3 is built from 18 residues. Germline-derived CDR1 and CDR2 are SGHRS and YFSETQ. Germline trimming cut 4 bases from V and 0 bases from J; bases unmatched to any gene: 8. CDR3 residues: CASSKTTSGGLSYNEQFF. The CDR3 DNA is TGCGCCAGCAGCAAGACGACTAGCGGGGGCCTCTCCTACAATGAGCAGTTCTTC.

In its sample, this clone was seen once. The chain recombines TRBV11-2 with TRBJ2-5; D is possibly TRBD2 (5 bases). Looked up from germline, CDR1 is SGHAT and CDR2 is FQNNGV. The CDR3 consists of 14 residues. Trimming took 5 bases from V and 5 from J, leaving 15 bases between them. CDR3 sequence reads: CASSLRVYGETQYF. For the CDR3, the DNA is TGTGCCAGCAGCCTGAGGGTGTATGGGGAGACCCAGTACTTC.

J is TRBJ1-1 and V is TRBV2, with D uncertain. Germline V gene lookup returns CDR1 SNHLY and CDR2 FYNNEI. Trimming removed 4 bases from V and 6 bases from J, with 6 bases in between. The CDR3 has 11 amino acids. The CDR3 DNA sequence: TGTGCCAGCAGTGGGGAGGCTGAAGCTTTCTTT. Amino acid sequence: CASSGEAEAFF. Full variable domain (remainder filled in from reference TRBV2 and TRBJ1-1): EPEVTQTPSHQVTQMGQEVILRCVPISNHLYFYWYRQILGQKVEFLVSFYNNEISEKSEIFDDQFSVERPDGSNFTLKIRSTKLEDSAMYFCASSGEAEAFFGQGTRLTVV.

This clone has ten or more counts. The J gene is TRBJ2-5, the V gene TRBV19; D is undetermined. The V gene lost 3 bases and the J gene lost 2 bases, with 10 bases spanning the gap. The germline V gene has CDR1 LNHDA and CDR2 SQIVND (reference sequence). CDR3 size: 14 residues. The CDR3 DNA reads TGTGCCAGTAGTATTGGTCCTACTCAAGAGACCCAGTACTTC. This gives the protein CASSIGPTQETQYF.

This clone turned up a few times. The gene calls are TRBV6-1 and TRBJ2-7; D is undetermined. This CDR3 spans 15 amino acids. V gave up 6 bases and J gave up 0 bases, with 15 bases separating them. Per the germline V gene, CDR1 is MNHNS and CDR2 is SASEGT. The CDR3 loop is CASRTRGTSSYEQYF. CDR3 bases: TGTGCCAGCAGGACCCGAGGCACTTCCTCCTACGAGCAGTACTTC.

The gene calls are TRBV2 and TRBJ1-3, with 7 bases aligning to TRBD1. The V gene end was trimmed by 8 bases and the J gene end by 0 bases; junction bases not matched to a gene: 4. Germline CDR1 and CDR2: SNHLY and FYNNEI. The CDR3 sequence is 14 residues long. The CDR3 sequence is CASLGTASGNTIYF. CDR3 DNA: TGTGCCAGCCTCGGGACAGCCTCTGGAAACACCATATATTTT.

The genes are TRBV10-3 and TRBJ1-6, with D tentatively TRBD1 (6 bases). The CDR3 consists of 14 residues. Trimming took off 10 bases at V and 6 bases at J, with 16 bases between the two ends. CDR1 and CDR2 from the germline V gene are ENHRY and SYGVKD. CDR3 loop: CATRRDTSNSPLHF. DNA for the CDR3: TGTGCCACGAGACGGGACACAAGTAATTCACCCCTCCACTTT.

This clone has ten or more counts. The chain carries TRBV5-4 and TRBJ1-6, with D unclear. Trimming stripped 4 bases from V and 5 bases from J, with 4 bases between. Germline lookup yields CDR1 SGHNT and CDR2 YYREEE (reference sequence). CDR3 size: 12 residues. As DNA, the CDR3 is TGTGCCAGCAGCCAGGATAATTCACCCCTCCACTTT. This gives the protein CASSQDNSPLHF.

The chain is built from TRBV29-1 and TRBJ2-2; D is ambiguous. This CDR3 is built from 16 residues. Germline V gene lookup returns CDR1 SQVTM and CDR2 ANQGSEA. The V end lost 3 bases, the J end lost 0 bases, and 14 bases lay between the germline ends. This chain's CDR3 is CSVDVGSGTNTGELFF. The CDR3 DNA reads as TGCAGCGTTGATGTCGGTTCAGGCACGAACACCGGGGAGCTGTTTTTT.

CDR3 sequence reads: CASSLDAAMQYF. The DNA of the CDR3 is TGCGCCAGCAGCTTGGATGCGGCTATGCAGTACTTC. The chain combines TRBV5-1 with TRBJ2-7; D remains unclear. The V end was cut by 0 bases, the J end by 9 bases, with 10 bases between. CDR3 length: 12 amino acids. Germline V gives CDR1 SGHRS, CDR2 YFSETQ.

This clone was found a few times. The chain couples TRBV5-1 to TRBJ2-1, with D unresolved. V was pared by 0 bases and J by 2 bases, with 12 bases between. This CDR3 is built from 16 residues. Germline CDR1 and CDR2: SGHRS and YFSETQ. CDR3 loop: CASSLDLRFTYNEQFF. The CDR3 DNA reads TGCGCCAGCAGCTTGGACTTGCGGTTTACCTACAATGAGCAGTTCTTC.

The chain's CDR3 is CASSEANTYEQYF. The CDR3 DNA reads TGTGCCAGCAGTGAAGCTAACACCTACGAGCAGTACTTC. V usage is TRBV6-1 and J usage is TRBJ2-7; D gene uncertain. The germline CDR1 and CDR2 sequences are MNHNS and SASEGT. The CDR3 is 13 residues long. Trimming removed 0 bases from V and 2 bases from J, with 5 bases in between.

V usage is TRBV18 and J usage is TRBJ2-7, with D maybe TRBD1 (5 bases). The V gene's germline CDR1 is KGHSH and CDR2 LQKENI. This CDR3 is built from 13 residues. V gave up 3 bases and J gave up 5 bases, with 11 bases separating them. CDR3: CASSPIQGNEQYF. The CDR3 DNA reads TGTGCCAGCTCACCGATCCAGGGCAACGAGCAGTACTTC.